The present T cell receptor (beta chain) was sequenced within a study of OX40 agonist ivuxolimab in advanced cancers. Systemic immunosuppression or a history of autoimmune disease excluded patients. Study outcomes and limitations: Mean expanded clone counts were higher in CD8+ than CD4+ T cells. In the 0.1-3.0 mg/kg groups, partial responders showed among the lowest expansion.

Trimming removed 6 bases at V and 5 bases at J, with 7 bases between. CDR1 SNHLY and CDR2 FYNNEI come from the germline V gene. CDR3 length equals 11 residues. A word on this clone: The antigen is not known.

TCRdb's copy holds only in-frame clones and misses some; the assay was immunoSEQ multiplex PCR. Among over 50,000 clones listed, around 88% were seen once. The sequenced sample was CD4+ or CD8+ T cells sorted from blood, obtained in a trial of the OX40 agonist ivuxolimab. This chain uses TRBV2 with TRBJ2-5, with D hard to call. This receptor was obtained from an adult with an advanced solid tumor such as melanoma, head and neck, liver or kidney cancer. This chain's CDR3 is CASSQDETQYF. The CDR3 nucleotides are TGTGCCAGCAGCCAAGACGAGACCCAGTACTTC.